The subject of this entry is one TCR beta chain. Germline CDR1 and CDR2: SGHNT and YENEEA. The V gene end was trimmed by 2 bases and the J gene end by 3 bases; junction bases not matched to a gene: 10. The CDR3 runs to 16 residues. Profiling relied on immunoSEQ multiplex PCR, and the TCRdb table lists in-frame clones only, not all of them. In the table there are about 80,000 clones, 94% of which are singletons. This sample was included in a study of OX40 agonist ivuxolimab in advanced cancers. Turning to the study itself: The drug used for patients, ivuxolimab, was an agonistic anti-OX40 (CD134) antibody. Partial responses were achieved by three patients, one with hepatocellular carcinoma and two with cutaneous melanoma.

The chain uses TRBV11-3 and TRBJ2-7; TRBD2 agrees at 7 bases. The origin of this receptor is an adult with an advanced solid tumor such as melanoma, head and neck, liver or kidney cancer. The specimen was CD4+ or CD8+ T cells sorted from blood, collected in a trial of the OX40 agonist ivuxolimab. The CDR3 DNA follows: TGTGCCAGCAGCTTACCCGGAGCGGGACCCAACTACGAGCAGTACTTC. It codes for CASSLPGAGPNYEQYF.